Listed below are T cell receptor beta chains from one sample, sequenced in a study of cytomegalovirus exposure and HLA in healthy donors. The assay was immunoSEQ multiplex PCR, and TCRdb's table has in-frame clones only and misses some. The sample yields tens of thousands of clones, 65% to 85% seen once. Material for sequencing was PBMCs. The origin of the receptors is a man aged 45 to 65 in good health and CMV-seronegative. CDR3s include the opening cysteine and the closing phenylalanine or tryptophan. Each record gives: V gene, CDR3 length, CDR3 protein.

>TRBV6-1|17
CASSETPWGEVSYEQYF
>TRBV19|16
CASSPGQGRYTGELFF
>TRBV4-2|18
CASSQGTTRQAPNYGYTF
>TRBV7-2|14
CASSWDRGSDEQFF
>TRBV14|15
CASSQGDSGPYEQYF
>TRBV27|12
CATSSGANVLTF
>TRBV5-1|15
CASSLNRGSGNTIYF
>TRBV15|15
CATSRDLGAHYEQYF
>TRBV7-2|15
CASSLERDRTWPQHF
>TRBV4-1|18
CASSPGLARTVNYNEQFF
>TRBV27|12
CASRGPNTEAFF
>TRBV7-7|13
CASSLALAGTQYF
>TRBV5-1|16
CASSLSSGTGVYEQYF
>TRBV27|17
CASSFEDRARSADTQYF
>TRBV28|12
CASSLLQETQYF
>TRBV27|15
CASSPGQTVMYEQYF
>TRBV5-1|17
CASSLLTSGEHSDTQYF
>TRBV9|15
CASSGGTGSLNEQFF
>TRBV28|14
CASSFPRVGSPLHF
>TRBV14|15
CASSPGGPSNQPQHF
>TRBV5-1|17
CASSLEGLAGNLYEQYF
>TRBV5-1|15
CASSSSPRSRETQYF
>TRBV27|14
CASSLSPAQETQYF
>TRBV6-1|12
CASRAGGGGYTF
>TRBV10-3|14
CATTSGTRHYEQYF
>TRBV6-5|14
CASIRTSGAYEQYF
>TRBV6-1|16
CASSELWGTADNEQFF
>TRBV7-2|14
CASSRTGAGYEQYF
>TRBV28|16
CASQDTGGPLNTEAFF
>TRBV7-9|16
CSSSLAFGLKSYEQYF
>TRBV18|16
CASSLVAGVAYNEQFF
>TRBV9|16
CASSLGPEGVGNTIYF
>TRBV2|12
CASNPGRETQYF
>TRBV5-6|18
CASSSGLAGGPQSYEQYF
>TRBV5-6|13
CASSGDSLDEQFF
>TRBV5-1|14
CASSLNRGNTEAFF
>TRBV7-8|20
CASSLGFLTSGKLRTDTQYF
>TRBV7-2|17
CASSLGPAGRNTGELFF
>TRBV11-3|13
CASSRDFRNEQFF
>TRBV19|15
CASSTRQGRNSPLHF
>TRBV9|14
CASSVDRGQVTQYF
>TRBV28|13
CASTGDGTDTQYF
>TRBV7-9|15
CASSPWGQNGREQYF
>TRBV19|16
CASSVLGAASSYEQYF
>TRBV1|16
CTSSQDWTDHGNTIYF
>TRBV21-1|13
CASSAGVGNTIYF
>TRBV7-9|15
CASSLARGDFYEQYF
>TRBV4-3|17
CASSQGTAGFGANVLTF
>TRBV27|15
CASSSPGQGRQPQHF
>TRBV5-4|13
CASSPGLVGEQFF
>TRBV9|13
CASSVGDSYGYTF
>TRBV7-2|19
CASSPPRDRGPIPPYEQYF
>TRBV5-1|13
CASSPDSQSEAFF